This record covers a single T cell receptor beta chain. Compared with germline, one end of the junction differs, possibly owing to a read error. The sample belongs to a study of blood T cell repertoires in COVID-19. About the research overall: Acute and convalescent COVID-19 specimens originated in the United States, Italy and Spain. In each case, the material was cDNA or gDNA derived from T cells, B-cell-depleted T cells, or PBMCs.

The CDR3 loop spans 13 amino acids. CDR1 and CDR2 from the germline V gene are MNHNS and SASEGT. Under the authors' procedure: Estimation of nucleated cell counts relied on the amplification of reference gene primers. Repertoires were generated with immunoSEQ multiplex PCR, while TCRdb's copy carries only in-frame clones and drops some. V, J and clone size derive from that table, while D and trimming were established from the DNA sequence. This table holds about 320,000 clones, approximately 85% found once. The rearrangement uses TRBV6-1 and TRBJ2-7, with TRBD1 matching over 7 bases. The TCR originated in a human donor in a cohort sampled during active COVID-19. Sequences were obtained from peripheral blood. In DNA form, the CDR3 reads TGTGCCAGCAGTGAATTTGAATTAGGACAGGCAAACTTC. Translating it yields CASSEFELGQANF.